This TCR beta chain was sequenced for a study of cytomegalovirus exposure and HLA in healthy donors. Study-wide results and caveats: Follow-up analysis later connected one missense variant in DCLRE1C with trimming of TCR beta V- and J-genes. TCR beta sequences reportedly predicted the HLA-A and HLA-B alleles of most subjects accurately. DRB1 had the most TCR associations and HLA-C the fewest, a later analysis found, with rates varying by HLA locus.

The donors gave bone marrow, and they were healthy. There are 14 residues in the CDR3. V lost 0 bases, J lost 2 bases, and 11 bases lay in between. Germline CDR1 reads GTSNPN; CDR2 reads SVGIG (reference sequence). With respect to this clone: Its antigen remains unidentified.

PCR was performed using 60 Vbeta and 13 Jbeta primers. Sequenced by immunoSEQ multiplex PCR; TCRdb stores in-frame clones only, minus some. The top ten hold over 2.5% of the sample, which has some 150,000 clones, around 76% seen once. The sample consisted of PBMCs. The chain is built from TRBV30 and TRBJ2-7; D remains ambiguous. This sequence was found in a male donor in good health and CMV-seronegative. For the CDR3, the DNA is TGTGCCTGGAGTGTAGGTGCAGGCCCCTACGAGCAGTACTTC. Amino acid sequence: CAWSVGAGPYEQYF.